This T cell receptor (beta chain) was captured by sequencing in a study of T cells in Graves' hyperthyroidism and ophthalmopathy. Findings and limits, study-wide: Blood also carried most thyroid clonotypes expanded above 0.001.

This clonotype has ten or more counts. The antigen is not known. CDR1 is MDHEN and CDR2 is SYDVKM in the germline V gene. V lost 3 bases, J lost 7 bases, and 9 bases stayed unmatched. The CDR3 extends over 15 amino acids. Researchers amplified the TCR beta CDR3 regions from RNA transcripts. HTBI primers were used for first-round RT-PCR of the TCR CDR3. TCRdb passed the multiplex PCR reads through MiXCR, listing each CDR3 protein once. The data show around 540,000 distinct CDR3 sequences, 15% to 20% seen once. This chain joins TRBV28 and TRBJ1-2; 9 nucleotides align to TRBD1. The sequence was obtained from a woman aged 25-40 years with Graves' ophthalmopathy. Sequenced material: blood. CDR3 nucleotides: TGTGCCAGCAGTTTGAGGGACAGGGTCAGCGTTGGCTACACCTTC. Translating it yields CASSLRDRVSVGYTF.